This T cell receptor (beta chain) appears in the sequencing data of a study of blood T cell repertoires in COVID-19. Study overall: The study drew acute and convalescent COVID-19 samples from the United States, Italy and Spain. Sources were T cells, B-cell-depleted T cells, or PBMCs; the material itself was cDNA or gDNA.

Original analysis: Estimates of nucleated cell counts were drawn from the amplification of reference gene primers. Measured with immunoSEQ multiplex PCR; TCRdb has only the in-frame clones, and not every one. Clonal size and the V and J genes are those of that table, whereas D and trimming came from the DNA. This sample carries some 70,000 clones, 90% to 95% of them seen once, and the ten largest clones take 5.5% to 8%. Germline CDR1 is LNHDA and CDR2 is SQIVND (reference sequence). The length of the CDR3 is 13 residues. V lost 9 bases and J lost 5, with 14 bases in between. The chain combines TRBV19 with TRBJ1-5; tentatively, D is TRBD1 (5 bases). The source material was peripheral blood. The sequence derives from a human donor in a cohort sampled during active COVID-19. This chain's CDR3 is CASLGHNDQPQHF. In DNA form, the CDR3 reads TGTGCCAGCTTAGGACACAACGATCAGCCCCAGCATTTT.